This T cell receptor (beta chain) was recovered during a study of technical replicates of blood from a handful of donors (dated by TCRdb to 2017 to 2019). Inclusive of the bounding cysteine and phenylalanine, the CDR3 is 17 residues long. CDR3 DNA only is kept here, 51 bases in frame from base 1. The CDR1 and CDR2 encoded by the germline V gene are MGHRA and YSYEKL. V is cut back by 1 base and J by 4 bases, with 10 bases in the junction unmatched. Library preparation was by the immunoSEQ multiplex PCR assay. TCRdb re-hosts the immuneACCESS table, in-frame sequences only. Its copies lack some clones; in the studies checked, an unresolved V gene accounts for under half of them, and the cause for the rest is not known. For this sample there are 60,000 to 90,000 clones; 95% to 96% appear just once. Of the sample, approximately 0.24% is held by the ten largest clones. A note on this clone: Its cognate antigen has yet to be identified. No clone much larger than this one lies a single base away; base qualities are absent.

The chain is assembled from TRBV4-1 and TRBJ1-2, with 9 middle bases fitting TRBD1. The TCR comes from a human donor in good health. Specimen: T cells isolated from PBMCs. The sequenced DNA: TGCGCCAGCAGCCAAGGCAGGCGGACAGGGGATAGCTATGGCTACACCTTC. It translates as CASSQGRRTGDSYGYTF.